This T cell receptor beta chain was observed in a study of T cell repertoires in cytomegalovirus infection. Whole-study context: Public TCR beta signatures indicated both CMV infection and matching HLA type. Study conclusions and caveats: Summed public TCR beta family frequency identified CMV carriers bearing the relevant HLA.

V was pared by 6 bases and J by 10 bases, with 16 bases between. The CDR3 is 14 amino acids. The germline V gene encodes CDR1 MNHEY and CDR2 SVGEGT. TCRdb ran MiXCR on the reads and lists one entry per CDR3 protein. The table records around 770,000 distinct CDR3 sequences, 25% to 35% of them present only once. Concerning this clonotype itself: Its antigen is not identified.

V gene TRBV6-2 or TRBV6-3 combines with J gene TRBJ1-6, with D tentatively TRBD1 (5 bases). Sample: cultured CD8+ T cells from PBMCs, taken from culture after CMV antigen stimulation. The sequence was collected from a human donor in good health (CMV status not recorded). Some clones in this sample may be carry-over from other donors' samples. The CDR3 loop reads CASRMTEAYSPLHF. In DNA, the CDR3 is TGTGCCAGCAGGATGACAGAGGCATACTCACCCCTCCACTTT.